This T cell receptor (beta chain) was recorded in a study of cytomegalovirus exposure and HLA in healthy donors. About this clone itself: Antigen: not known.

The V gene lost 8 bases and the J gene lost 5 bases, with 12 bases spanning the gap. There are 12 residues in the CDR3. Germline V CDR1 and CDR2: ENHRY, SYGVKD. Primers included in the PCR were 60 Vbeta and 13 Jbeta primers. Here immunoSEQ multiplex PCR was the method, and the copy in TCRdb shows in-frame clones only, minus some. The sample shows 120,000 or so clones, 81% of them seen only once. The study's findings and limits: Researchers counted approximately 160 TCR beta chains as cytomegalovirus-associated.

This chain connects TRBV10-3 to TRBJ2-5; no clear D. The TCR was taken from a man aged 18 to 35 in good health and CMV-seropositive. Sequences were obtained from PBMCs. Here the CDR3 reads CAIGPETETQYF. Written as DNA, the CDR3 is TGTGCCATCGGGCCAGAGACCGAGACCCAGTACTTC.